The clone carrying this T cell receptor (beta chain) was counted a single time. Its antigen remains unknown. These data belong to a study of OX40 agonist ivuxolimab in advanced cancers. Study context: Given to patients was ivuxolimab, an agonistic anti-OX40 (CD134) antibody. Three individuals attained partial responses, comprising one hepatocellular carcinoma case and two cutaneous melanoma cases. Study-level results: The antigens recognized by the expanded peripheral T cells, that is their antigen specificity, were not determined.

Repertoires were generated with immunoSEQ multiplex PCR, while TCRdb's copy carries only in-frame clones and drops some. The profile shows tens of thousands of clones, roughly 87% of them singletons. Trimming cost V 8 bases and J 4 bases, with 12 bases left between them. Per the germline V gene, CDR1 is LNHNV and CDR2 is YYDKDF (reference sequence). This CDR3 region has 13 residues. The origin of this receptor is an adult with an advanced solid tumor such as melanoma, head and neck, liver or kidney cancer. The sample in question was CD4+ or CD8+ T cells sorted from blood, obtained in a trial of the OX40 agonist ivuxolimab. The rearrangement uses TRBV15 and TRBJ2-1, with D perhaps matching TRBD2 (6 bases). Here the CDR3 reads CATAGLRYNEQFF. The CDR3 DNA is TGTGCCACCGCGGGACTCAGATACAATGAGCAGTTCTTC.